The 25 T cell receptor beta chains given below trace back to one sample, sequenced in a study of blood T cells in healthy people across ages. It was with a sample-barcoded 5' primer and a J-beta primer mix that a second PCR of roughly 7 to 12 cycles was run. TCRdb analysed the 5' RACE reads with MiXCR anew, one entry per CDR3 protein. The profile shows over 600,000 distinct CDR3 sequences, just over 55% of them singletons. The source material was blood. The source is a man aged 35 to 55 in good health.

The chain uses TRBV21-1 and TRBJ2-7. TRBV21-1 is termed a pseudogene. This CDR3 has 17 residues. This CDR3 reads CASSKHFQVGRSYEQYF. In DNA form, the CDR3 reads TGTGCCAGCAGCAAGCATTTTCAGGTCGGGCGCTCCTACGAGCAGTACTTC.

J is TRBJ1-2 and V is TRBV28; D perhaps matches TRBD1 (6 bases). The CDR3 runs to 12 residues. Germline V gives CDR1 MDHEN, CDR2 SYDVKM. Trimming left V 6 bases short and J 9 bases short, with 14 bases between. The CDR3 sequence is CASSHGGHSYTF. The DNA for the CDR3 is TGTGCCAGCAGCCATGGGGGGCATAGCTACACCTTC.

This chain uses TRBV19 with TRBJ1-2; no clear D. CDR1 is LNHDA, CDR2 SQIVND, per germline (reference sequence). The length of the CDR3 is 13 residues. V was trimmed by 4 bases and J by 8 bases, leaving 14 bases between them. CDR3 DNA: TGTGCCAGTAGTAACCAGGCACCTCAAGGCTACACCTTC. Translating it yields CASSNQAPQGYTF.

The sample holds a few counts of this clonotype. The DNA of the CDR3 is TGTGCCAGCAGCCAAATAGGGATCCAAGAGACCCAGTACTTC. Protein product: CASSQIGIQETQYF. This chain uses TRBV3-1 with TRBJ2-5; D is unresolved. The CDR3 runs 14 residues. The V gene lost 2 bases and the J gene lost 1 base, with 8 bases spanning the gap. Looked up from germline, CDR1 is LGHDT and CDR2 is YNNKEL (reference sequence).

The V call is TRBV11-2, the J call TRBJ2-7; D is tentatively TRBD1 or TRBD2 (5 bases each). Trimming removed 1 base at V and 2 bases at J, with 9 bases between. Germline V CDR1 and CDR2: SGHAT, FQNNGV. The CDR3 has 14 residues. The CDR3 region is CASSLVPGPYEQYF. The CDR3 DNA reads as TGTGCCAGCAGCTTAGTTCCGGGACCCTACGAGCAGTACTTC.

The chain uses TRBV27 and TRBJ2-4; 10 bases line up with TRBD1. The J call may be faulty, since TRBJ2-7 better matches the DNA end. Germline CDR1 and CDR2: MNHEY and SMNVEV (reference sequence). The CDR3 is made up of 12 amino acids. The CDR3 here is CAAGQGTYEQYF. The CDR3 DNA is TGTGCCGCGGGACAGGGGACCTACGAGCAGTACTTC.

The V call is TRBV3-1, the J call TRBJ2-4; no clear D gene. The CDR3 totals 16 residues. The germline gives CDR1 LGHDT, CDR2 YNNKEL (reference sequence). V was pared by 0 bases and J by 0 bases, with 9 bases between. The CDR3 sequence is CASSQDWWTAKNIQYF. DNA for the CDR3: TGTGCCAGCAGCCAAGATTGGTGGACAGCCAAAAACATTCAGTACTTC.

This clonotype occurred a few times. The chain uses TRBV20-1 and TRBJ1-2; 11 nucleotides agree with TRBD1. Trimming removed 6 bases from V and 5 bases from J; junction bases left unmatched: 5. The germline V gene encodes CDR1 DFQATT and CDR2 SNEGSKA (reference sequence). This CDR3 contains 13 residues. CDR3 in amino acids: CSATDRGLYGYTF. As DNA, the CDR3 is TGCAGTGCCACGGACAGGGGGCTATATGGCTACACCTTC.

In its sample, this clonotype was seen once. The CDR3 sequence is CSAFTGGPSYNEQFF. CDR3 bases: TGCAGTGCCTTCACCGGGGGCCCTTCCTACAATGAGCAGTTCTTC. The J gene is TRBJ2-1, the V gene TRBV20-1; D might be TRBD1 or TRBD2, each matching 6 bases. Per germline, CDR1 DFQATT and CDR2 SNEGSKA (reference sequence). V lost 6 bases and J 1 base, leaving 16 bases between the germline ends. This CDR3 has 15 residues.

V usage is TRBV7-3 and J usage is TRBJ1-4, with a weak D call TRBD1 (5 bases). V lost 7 bases and J 0 bases, leaving 12 bases between the germline ends. CDR1 is SGHTA, CDR2 FQGTGA, per germline. The CDR3 extends over 15 amino acids. DNA for the CDR3: TGTGCCAGCACCCAACAGGAGGCAACTAATGAAAAACTGTTTTTT. It codes for CASTQQEATNEKLFF.

The gene calls are TRBV3-1 and TRBJ2-5; 9 nucleotides match TRBD2. The J call is in doubt because the DNA end fits TRBJ2-7 better. This CDR3 is 17 amino acids long. Germline-derived CDR1 and CDR2 are LGHDT and YNNKEL (reference sequence). The CDR3 here is CASSQEVAGALEYEQYF. The CDR3 nucleotides read TGTGCCAGCAGCCAAGAAGTAGCGGGGGCACTTGAGTACGAGCAGTACTTC.

V gene TRBV28 combines with J gene TRBJ2-5; 7 bases are a match to TRBD2. After removal of 4 bases from V and 4 bases from J, the junction contained 12 bases not matched to a gene. Germline V CDR1 and CDR2: MDHEN, SYDVKM. CDR3 length: 16 amino acids. CDR3 nucleotide sequence: TGTGCCAGCAGTTCCACCGTGGCAGGGAGGGGAGAGACCCAGTACTTC. Translated: CASSSTVAGRGETQYF.

This chain uses TRBV28 with TRBJ1-2; 7 bases are shared with TRBD1. J was trimmed by 2 bases and V by 6 bases; bases with no gene match: 9. Per germline, CDR1 MDHEN and CDR2 SYDVKM. The CDR3 is 15 residues long. CDR3 DNA sequence: TGTGCCAGCAGCATAATCGGACAGGCCAACTATGGCTACACCTTC. Its translation: CASSIIGQANYGYTF.

The gene calls are TRBV6-1 and TRBJ2-6; D gene unclear. V was trimmed by 8 bases and J by 0 bases, leaving 8 bases between them. Germline V lookup: CDR1 MNHNS, CDR2 SASEGT. The CDR3 is 14 residues long. CDR3 region: CASVRVSGANVLTF. CDR3 bases: TGTGCCAGCGTCAGAGTCTCTGGGGCCAACGTCCTGACTTTC.

This clonotype turned up a few times. The rearrangement uses TRBV7-2 and TRBJ2-5; D not certain. Trimming pared 1 base from V and 2 bases from J, leaving 14 bases between. Germline loops: CDR1 SGHTA, CDR2 FQGNSA. This CDR3 has 16 residues. For the CDR3, the DNA is TGTGCCAGCAGCTTAGGCATAAGTGGTCAGCAAGAGACCCAGTACTTC. Translated, it gives CASSLGISGQQETQYF.

Comments on this clonotype: Possible read error: a much larger clone is one base away. The chain links TRBV5-1 to TRBJ2-4; no firm D call. Looked up from germline, CDR1 is SGHRS and CDR2 is YFSETQ. The CDR3 is made up of 13 amino acids. CDR3 loop: CAGSEAAKNIQYF. The CDR3, as DNA: TGCGCCGGCAGTGAGGCAGCCAAAAACATTCAGTACTTC. Full variable domain (rest looked up from reference TRBV5-1 and TRBJ2-4): KAGVTQTPRYLIKTRGQQVTLSCSPISGHRSVSWYQQTPGQGLQFLFEYFSETQRNKGNFPGRFSGRQFSNSRSEMNVSTLELGDSALYLCAGSEAAKNIQYFGAGTRLSVL.

V gene TRBV27 combines with J gene TRBJ1-1, with D possibly being TRBD1 (6 bases). The CDR3 consists of 14 residues. V was shortened by 5 bases and J by 5 bases, with 15 bases between the two germline ends. CDR1 is MNHEY and CDR2 is SMNVEV in the germline V gene (reference sequence). The CDR3 sequence is CASSHRVIGTEAFF. The DNA of the CDR3 is TGTGCCAGCAGTCACAGGGTTATAGGGACTGAAGCTTTCTTT.

There are a few counts of this clonotype. The J gene is TRBJ2-1, the V gene TRBV6-2 or TRBV6-3; TRBD2 matches at 7 bases. The CDR3 consists of 18 residues. Per germline, CDR1 MNHEY and CDR2 SVGEGT. V shed 6 bases and J 2 bases; nucleotides not matched to a gene: 16. The CDR3 protein is CASSPPPRTSIAYNEQFF. The CDR3 DNA is TGTGCCAGCAGCCCCCCACCCCGGACTAGTATAGCCTACAATGAGCAGTTCTTC.

The rearrangement uses TRBV6-5 and TRBJ2-3; 11 bases align to TRBD1. V shed 5 bases and J 1 base; nucleotides not matched to a gene: 8. Per the germline V gene, CDR1 is MNHEY and CDR2 is SVGAGI. CDR3 length equals 17 residues. The CDR3 sequence is CASSNRDRGVGTDTQYF. The CDR3 nucleotides are TGTGCCAGCAGTAACCGGGACAGGGGGGTCGGCACAGATACGCAGTATTTT.

The chain recombines TRBV3-1 with TRBJ2-2; D is unresolved. Germline assignment: CDR1 LGHDT and CDR2 YNNKEL (reference sequence). V was pared by 2 bases and J by 5 bases, with 9 bases between. CDR3 length: 14 amino acids. Here the CDR3 DNA reads TGTGCCAGCAGCCAAAATCAAGCTACCGGGGAGCTGTTTTTT. Its protein product is CASSQNQATGELFF.

V and J are TRBV6-5 and TRBJ2-4; D possibly corresponds to TRBD2 (6 bases). Trimming removed 2 bases at V and 3 bases at J, with 20 bases between. Germline V CDR1 and CDR2: MNHEY, SVGAGI. This CDR3 has 18 amino acids. The CDR3 here is CASSYPSSAGTVKNIQYF. The CDR3 DNA reads as TGTGCCAGCAGTTACCCTTCCTCTGCGGGGACCGTCAAAAACATTCAGTACTTC.

The CDR3 nucleotides read TGTGCCGCTAACAGGGCCCAAGGCACTGAAGCTTTCTTT. Its protein product is CAANRAQGTEAFF. The rearrangement joins TRBV6-6 to TRBJ1-1, with D possibly TRBD1 on 6 matching bases. The CDR3 sequence is 13 residues long. The V gene lost 11 bases and the J gene lost 4 bases, with 17 bases spanning the gap. Germline V lookup: CDR1 MNHNY, CDR2 SVGAGI (reference sequence).

This chain connects TRBV6-2 or TRBV6-3 to TRBJ2-7; 7 bases agree with TRBD1. The CDR3 spans 14 residues. Trimming at V came to 6 bases and at J to 3 bases, leaving 8 bases not matched to a gene. Looked up from germline, CDR1 is MNHEY and CDR2 is SVGEGT. In DNA form, the CDR3 reads TGTGCCAGCAGCAGACAGGGCTCAGACTACGAGCAGTACTTC. This sequence encodes CASSRQGSDYEQYF.

V is TRBV4-3 and J is TRBJ2-7, with no clear D. From germline, CDR1 is LGHNA and CDR2 YSLEER. Trimming took 0 bases from V and 0 from J, leaving 6 bases between them. This CDR3 is 14 amino acids long. The CDR3 spells CASSQDISSYEQYF. The CDR3 DNA reads TGCGCCAGCAGCCAAGACATCTCCTCCTACGAGCAGTACTTC.

The J gene is TRBJ2-1, the V gene TRBV9; D is possibly TRBD2 (6 bases). The CDR3 covers 16 residues. Germline lookup yields CDR1 SGDLS and CDR2 YYNGEE. V gave up 3 bases and J gave up 7 bases, with 20 bases separating them. The CDR3 DNA sequence: TGTGCCAGCAGCGGAGAGATCGGAGGGCCGGGGAATGAGCAGTTCTTC. It codes for CASSGEIGGPGNEQFF. The full variable domain, with the rest looked up from reference TRBV9 and TRBJ2-1, is DSGVTQTPKHLITATGQRVTLRCSPRSGDLSVYWYQQSLDQGLQFLIQYYNGEERAKGNILERFSAQQFPDLHSELNLSSLELGDSALYFCASSGEIGGPGNEQFFGPGTRLTVL.